The 23 T cell receptor beta chains below were found in one sample sequenced in a study of cytomegalovirus exposure and HLA in healthy donors. It was with 60 Vbeta and 13 Jbeta primers that the PCR ran. Produced via immunoSEQ multiplex PCR; TCRdb's table is partial and in-frame only. The data contain 150,000 or so clones, around three quarters of them singletons. Sequencing was carried out using PBMCs. The receptors were sampled from a male donor in good health and CMV-seropositive.

The chain recombines TRBV18 with TRBJ1-5, with 7 bases matching TRBD1. The CDR3 sequence is 14 residues long. The trim removed 6 bases at V and 9 bases at J, leaving 11 bases unmatched. The germline V gene has CDR1 KGHSH and CDR2 LQKENI. Here the CDR3 reads CASSPTGEMGPQHF. For the CDR3, the DNA is TGTGCCAGCTCCCCCACAGGGGAGATGGGGCCCCAGCATTTT. Full variable domain (remainder filled in from reference TRBV18 and TRBJ1-5): NAGVMQNPRHLVRRRGQEARLRCSPMKGHSHVYWYRQLPEEGLKFMVYLQKENIIDESGMPKERFSAEFPKEGPSILRIQQVVRGDSAAYFCASSPTGEMGPQHFGDGTRLSIL.

The rearrangement joins TRBV19 to TRBJ2-3; D gene ambiguous. V lost 5 bases to trimming and J lost 7 bases, with 16 bases between them. The CDR3 has 14 amino acids. Per germline, CDR1 LNHDA and CDR2 SQIVND (reference sequence). The CDR3 loop reads CASSETVVSYTQYF. The CDR3 DNA reads as TGTGCCAGTAGTGAAACGGTAGTATCATATACGCAGTATTTT. Drawing the rest from reference TRBV19 and TRBJ2-3, the complete variable domain is DGGITQSPKYLFRKEGQNVTLSCEQNLNHDAMYWYRQDPGQGLRLIYYSQIVNDFQKGDIAEGYSVSREKKESFPLTVTSAQKNPTAFYLCASSETVVSYTQYFGPGTRLTVL.

This clone was observed once. The gene calls are TRBV28 and TRBJ1-1; TRBD1 is a possible D gene (6 bases). CDR3 length equals 15 residues. Germline CDR1 reads MDHEN; CDR2 reads SYDVKM. Trimming left V 11 bases short and J 1 base short, with 20 bases between. This CDR3 is CAVLGGRGWNTEAFF. In nucleotides, the CDR3 is TGTGCCGTCCTCGGGGGGCGAGGCTGGAACACTGAAGCTTTCTTT.

The V gene is TRBV29-1, the J gene TRBJ2-5, with 9 bases identical to TRBD1. The closer fit of TRBJ2-7 to the DNA end suggests the J call may be wrong. Germline assignment: CDR1 SQVTM and CDR2 ANQGSEA. The CDR3 contains 13 residues. In DNA form, the CDR3 reads TGCAGCGTTTTGGGGACAGGGTTTTACGAGCAGTACTTC. Protein: CSVLGTGFYEQYF.

Only a few counts were recorded for this clone. One junction end does not reproduce the germline sequence, and a read error may be involved. The V call is TRBV7-9, the J call TRBJ2-3, with 10 positions matching TRBD2. The CDR3 loop spans 14 amino acids. Germline lookup yields CDR1 SEHNR and CDR2 FQNEAQ (reference sequence). The CDR3 region has the DNA TGTTCCAGCAGCGGGGGGGGCTCCCGGGATACGCAGTATTTT. Its translation: CSSSGGGSRDTQYF. Combining the CDR3 with reference TRBV7-9 and TRBJ2-3 gives the whole variable domain DTGVSQNPRHKITKRGQNVTFRCDPISEHNRLYWYRQTLGQGPEFLTYFQNEAQLEKSRLLSDRFSAERPKGSFSTLEIQRTEQGDSAMYLCSSSGGGSRDTQYFGPGTRLTVL.

This chain joins TRBV27 and TRBJ1-5; 7 bases line up with TRBD1. The CDR3 has 15 amino acids. V trimming: 5 bases; J trimming: 3 bases; junction bases outside the gene matches: 7. CDR1 and CDR2 (germline): MNHEY, SMNVEV (reference sequence). The CDR3 loop reads CASSREGQNNQPQHF. The CDR3 DNA reads as TGTGCCAGCAGTCGAGAGGGACAGAACAATCAGCCCCAGCATTTT.

About this clone: One junction end does not reproduce the germline sequence, and a read error may be involved. V is TRBV7-2 and J is TRBJ2-7, with 13 bases identical to TRBD2. Germline lookup yields CDR1 SGHTA and CDR2 FQGNSA. The CDR3 runs to 16 residues. Here the CDR3 DNA reads TGTGCCGGCAGCTCGTCCGGGACTAGCGGGGTCCGCGAGCAGTACTTC. This codes for CAGSSSGTSGVREQYF. The full variable domain, with the rest looked up from reference TRBV7-2 and TRBJ2-7, is GAGVSQSPSNKVTEKGKDVELRCDPISGHTALYWYRQSLGQGLEFLIYFQGNSAPDKSGLPSDRFSAERTGGSVSTLTIQRTQQEDSAVYLCAGSSSGTSGVREQYFGPGTRLTVT.

DNA for the CDR3: TGTGCCAGCTCACTCTATACGAACACCGGGGAGCTGTTTTTT. This sequence encodes CASSLYTNTGELFF. The chain joins TRBV18 to TRBJ2-2; D gene uncertain. Germline V gene lookup returns CDR1 KGHSH and CDR2 LQKENI. This CDR3 is 14 amino acids long. V was pared by 4 bases and J by 0 bases, with 6 bases between.

The rearrangement uses TRBV4-1 and TRBJ1-5; 7 nucleotides match TRBD1. This CDR3 is 17 amino acids long. V shed 0 bases and J 5 bases; nucleotides not matched to a gene: 10. CDR1 and CDR2 (germline): MGHRA, YSYEKL. The CDR3: CASSQDREQGNHQPQHF. The CDR3 DNA is TGCGCCAGCAGCCAAGATCGGGAACAGGGGAACCATCAGCCCCAGCATTTT.

A note on this clone: The same CDR3 can be traced to other DNA sequences in this sample. The rearrangement links TRBV2 to TRBJ2-1; D unclear. The length of the CDR3 is 14 residues. Germline CDR1 is SNHLY and CDR2 is FYNNEI. V was shortened by 4 bases and J by 7 bases, with 14 bases between the two germline ends. For the CDR3, the DNA is TGTGCCAGCAGTGTGCTAGTGACTGGTAATGAGCAGTTCTTC. The encoded protein is CASSVLVTGNEQFF.

This clone was seen a few times. A much larger clonotype is one base distant, so this may be a read error. The chain uses TRBV4-2 and TRBJ2-1; TRBD1 aligns across 9 bases. There are 16 residues in the CDR3. Germline loops: CDR1 LGHNA, CDR2 YNFKEQ. V dropped 1 base and J dropped 6; count of bases not matched to a gene: 7. CDR3 in amino acids: CASSQGPGTGFNEQFF. In DNA form, the CDR3 reads TGTGCCAGCAGCCAAGGCCCTGGGACAGGGTTCAATGAGCAGTTCTTC.

V is TRBV7-2 and J is TRBJ2-7; D gene unclear. V shed 4 bases and J shed 0 bases, with 13 bases lying between them. Germline CDR1 and CDR2: SGHTA and FQGNSA. The CDR3 consists of 15 residues. CDR3 nucleotides: TGTGCCAGCAGCTCCCGACGCGGCGGCTCCTACGAGCAGTACTTC. It yields the protein CASSSRRGGSYEQYF.

J is TRBJ2-3 and V is TRBV28, with TRBD1 as a possible D gene (5 bases). CDR1 is MDHEN and CDR2 is SYDVKM in the germline V gene. Trimming shortened V by 3 bases and J by 3 bases, and 13 bases separated the two germline ends. The CDR3 has 15 amino acids. CDR3 nucleotide sequence: TGTGCCAGCAGTTTCGGGCGGTCAGGGACAGATACGCAGTATTTT. Its translation: CASSFGRSGTDTQYF.

This clone was seen a few times. This chain links TRBV7-2 with TRBJ2-1; TRBD1 agrees at 8 bases. The CDR3 contains 15 residues. V shed 1 base and J 4 bases; nucleotides not matched to a gene: 3. Germline CDR1 reads SGHTA; CDR2 reads FQGNSA. The DNA of the CDR3 is TGTGCCAGCAGCTTAGGGACAGGGATGTACAATGAGCAGTTCTTC. Its protein is CASSLGTGMYNEQFF.

In regard to this clone: Different DNA sequences within this sample yield the same CDR3. V gene TRBV7-2 combines with J gene TRBJ2-7, with a possible D match to TRBD1 (7 bases). The CDR3 is 15 amino acids. Trimming removed 5 bases from V and 0 bases from J, with 14 bases in between. CDR1 is SGHTA and CDR2 is FQGNSA in the germline V gene. CDR3 loop: CASSRTRDSSYEQYF. For the CDR3, the DNA is TGTGCCAGCAGCCGTACGCGGGACAGCTCCTACGAGCAGTACTTC.

This clone was recorded only once. This chain joins TRBV6-1 and TRBJ2-2; D is unresolved. Looked up from germline, CDR1 is MNHNS and CDR2 is SASEGT. This CDR3 has 14 amino acids. V gave up 4 bases and J gave up 0 bases, with 6 bases separating them. The CDR3 DNA reads TGTGCCAGCAGTGCCAAAACGAACACCGGGGAGCTGTTTTTT. It is translated as CASSAKTNTGELFF.

There are a few counts of this clone. The gene calls are TRBV21-1 and TRBJ1-6; TRBD1, the D gene given by the table, was not confirmed from the DNA. TRBV21-1 is termed a pseudogene. The CDR3 is 14 residues long. CDR3 in amino acids: CASDRDRGSSPLHF. The CDR3, as DNA: TGTGCCAGTGACCGGGACAGGGGAAGTTCACCCCTCCACTTT.

The chain has TRBV27 and TRBJ1-1, with 10 bases lining up with TRBD1. This CDR3 has 16 amino acids. Germline trimming cut 2 bases from V and 4 bases from J; bases unmatched to any gene: 7. Germline loops: CDR1 MNHEY, CDR2 SMNVEV (reference sequence). The CDR3 coding sequence is TGTGCCAGCAGTTTACTTCAGGGACAGGGGAGCACTGAAGCTTTCTTT. As protein: CASSLLQGQGSTEAFF.

The rearrangement links TRBV7-2 to TRBJ2-1; TRBD2 might be the D (6 bases). Germline V gene sequence: CDR1 SGHTA, CDR2 FQGNSA. CDR3 length: 17 amino acids. V was pared by 5 bases and J by 0 bases, with 17 bases between. CDR3 in DNA: TGTGCCAGCAGCCCCCTTGCCGGGACTCGCTCCTACAATGAGCAGTTCTTC. This gives the protein CASSPLAGTRSYNEQFF. Filled out from reference TRBV7-2 and TRBJ2-1, the complete variable domain reads GAGVSQSPSNKVTEKGKDVELRCDPISGHTALYWYRQSLGQGLEFLIYFQGNSAPDKSGLPSDRFSAERTGGSVSTLTIQRTQQEDSAVYLCASSPLAGTRSYNEQFFGPGTRLTVL.

The chain combines TRBV2 with TRBJ2-1; D ambiguous. The CDR3 extends over 10 amino acids. Germline V gene data show CDR1 as SNHLY and CDR2 as FYNNEI. V was trimmed by 8 bases and J by 8 bases, leaving 7 bases between them. The CDR3 here is CASGSYEQFF. CDR3 bases: TGTGCCAGCGGTAGCTATGAGCAGTTCTTC.

The genes are TRBV14 and TRBJ2-3; D not certain. The V end was cut by 0 bases, the J end by 4 bases, with 11 bases between. CDR3 length: 15 residues. Per germline, CDR1 SGHDN and CDR2 FVKESK. The CDR3 nucleotides are TGTGCCAGCAGCCAAGATCCGGAGTCAGCAGATACGCAGTATTTT. Its protein is CASSQDPESADTQYF.

This clone was recorded only once. This chain connects TRBV27 to TRBJ2-7; TRBD2 aligns across 11 bases. Germline V gene lookup returns CDR1 MNHEY and CDR2 SMNVEV (reference sequence). The CDR3 totals 13 residues. The trim removed 6 bases at V and 3 bases at J, leaving 1 base unmatched. The CDR3 coding sequence is TGTGCCAGCAGGACTAGCGGGATCTACGAGCAGTACTTC. It translates to CASRTSGIYEQYF.

This chain links TRBV19 with TRBJ2-3; tentative D call: TRBD2 (6 bases). Germline CDR1 LNHDA, CDR2 SQIVND (reference sequence). With 1 base removed from V and 7 bases from J, the gap between germline ends came to 9 bases. This CDR3 region has 13 residues. DNA for the CDR3: TGTGCCAGTAGTATAGCGGGAGTGTATACGCAGTATTTT. This sequence encodes CASSIAGVYTQYF.